Given below is one TCR beta chain in context. The antigen is unknown. The germline V gene encodes CDR1 SGHTA and CDR2 FQGNSA. J lost 5 bases, V lost 4 bases, and 10 bases had no gene match. There are 16 residues in the CDR3. Primers included in the PCR were 60 Vbeta and 13 Jbeta primers. Data came from immunoSEQ multiplex PCR; TCRdb stores just in-frame clones and leaves some out. Of roughly 190,000 clones in the sample, roughly 73% are singletons; the top ten hold approximately 2%. This specimen belongs to a study of cytomegalovirus exposure and HLA in healthy donors. Study-wide background: Among 150 million to 200 million T cells, an earlier analysis found 117 million unique TCR beta sequences. The Caucasian-associated ancestry cluster held 65% to 90% of approximately 400 genotyped donors.

Points from the study as a whole: CMV serostatus was the only recorded immune exposure for donors.

Sample: PBMCs. The TCR was taken from a woman aged 25 to 39 in good health and CMV-seropositive. The chain employs TRBV7-2 and TRBJ2-5; 10 nucleotides agree with TRBD2. CDR3 nucleotides: TGTGCCAGCAGCTCCTCTAGCGGGAGTGAGTGGGAGACCCAGTACTTC. Translated, it gives CASSSSSGSEWETQYF.